This T cell receptor beta chain is drawn from a study of blood T cell repertoires in COVID-19 (dated by TCRdb to about 2020). Broadly, across the study: Samples covering the acute and convalescent phases of COVID-19 were provided by collaborators in the United States, Italy and Spain. The material from the prospective study consisted of cDNA or gDNA derived from T cells, B-cell-depleted T cells, or PBMCs. The samples were drawn from two sources: the first 160 participants of the ongoing ImmuneRACE study, and 1,200 or so subjects contributed by 6 global collaborators. The dataset comprised deeply sampled blood TCRbeta repertoires from subjects exposed to, actively infected with, or recovered from COVID-19. Where available, HLA class I and class II types were taken from metadata supplied by the sample provider and were not determined by assay-based typing. The sample metadata nearly always contained a de-identified subject ID, COVID-19 status, age in years and sex. The repertoires were made available in a free public database intended to serve as a resource for research on the immune response to SARS-CoV-2.

As to this clone: Its binding antigen is unknown. Base qualities were left out, and no much larger clone turns up one base away.

TCRbeta CDR3 regions were amplified from genomic DNA by means of the immunoSEQ Assay, a bias-controlled multiplex PCR. The study's own analysis went as follows. Nucleated cell counts per sample were estimated from amplification of reference gene primers within the assay. Sequence reads were collapsed and filtered to measure the absolute abundance of every unique TCRbeta CDR3 rearrangement. For each sample, productive Simpson clonality was calculated by taking the square root of Simpson's diversity index across productive rearrangements. TCRdb obtained this table from immuneACCESS and retained in-frame rearrangements with V and J assigned. These tables miss some clones; where compared with another copy, unresolved V genes account for less than half of the shortfall, and the remainder is unexplained. D and trimming were read from the DNA, whereas the V and J calls and clone size are those reported in that table. The sample contains 230,000 or so clones, about 86% of them found a single time. Together, the top ten hold more than 3% of the sample.

Participants in the prospective study were enrolled through a virtual design, were aged roughly 18 to 90 years, and lived in roughly 24 United States geographic areas. To assign participants to cohorts, the prospective study relied on clinical history that participants themselves reported in a screening survey and a study questionnaire. For ImmuneRACE Cohort 3, a participant was defined as recovered based on two consecutive negative NP/OP PCR tests, clearance by a healthcare professional, or resolution of symptoms. In the prospective study, whole blood, serum and a nasopharyngeal or oropharyngeal swab were collected from each participant by mobile phlebotomists. Prospective study participants could optionally give additional blood draws and questionnaires over a roughly 2-month period. Before DNA extraction, prospective study blood samples were shipped either frozen or at room temperature. On the study overall, not on this receptor specifically: The amount of clinical and demographic metadata varied by source and participant and was provided uncurated.

CDR1 is given as MNHGY and CDR2 as SAAAGT, both from the germline V gene. Measured from the cysteine to the phenylalanine, the CDR3 is 12 residues long. The read is trimmed to its CDR3 DNA, 36 bases read in frame from base 1. V is shortened by 7 bases, J by 7 bases, and the region joining them spans 13 bases. This chain is built from TRBV6-8 and TRBJ1-1, with no confident D gene call. The sequenced sample consisted of PBMCs or T cells enriched from blood (not recorded which). The receptor was derived from a man aged 50 or older who had recovered from COVID-19. The CDR3 amino acid sequence is: CASIPNRVEAFF. The nucleotide sequence is given as TGTGCCAGCATTCCAAATCGGGTTGAAGCTTTCTTT.